The 26 T cell receptor beta chains below all came from one sample that was sequenced in a study of beta chain features in type 1 diabetes. No cognate antigen is known for these TCRs. General study findings and limits: Moderate yet significant TCRB CDR3 shortening was seen in Type 1 diabetes patients in all four CD4+ subsets.

Of the isolated RNA, all was reverse transcribed, and so the sequenced material was expressed TCRB transcripts. Sequencing was performed with immunoSEQ multiplex PCR; in TCRdb, only in-frame clones are kept and a portion is missing. The sample has roughly 730,000 clones, roughly an eighth seen once; the top ten hold 0.022%. The sample comprised naive CD4+ T cells from blood. These receptors were collected from a young man with type 1 diabetes.

This sequence joins TRBV7-9 and TRBJ1-2; D is unclear. CDR3 size: 13 residues. The V end lost 1 base, the J end lost 8 bases, and 11 bases lay between the germline ends. The germline V gene encodes CDR1 SEHNR and CDR2 FQNEAQ (reference sequence). This chain's CDR3 is CASSLEASGGYTF. CDR3 nucleotides: TGTGCCAGCAGCTTAGAGGCAAGTGGCGGCTACACCTTC.

In its sample, this clone was seen a few times. V usage is TRBV6-1 and J usage is TRBJ1-2, with 7 bases matching TRBD1. The ends lost 6 bases at V and 7 bases at J; junction bases unmatched: 11. In germline, CDR1 is MNHNS, CDR2 SASEGT. The length of the CDR3 is 14 residues. CDR3 in DNA: TGTGCCAGCAGAGAGATCGACAGGGATGGTGGCTACACCTTC. It yields the protein CASREIDRDGGYTF.

The chain couples TRBV6-5 to TRBJ2-4; D could derive from TRBD1 or TRBD2 (5 bases each). The length of the CDR3 is 14 residues. The germline V gene has CDR1 MNHEY and CDR2 SVGAGI. V lost 8 bases, J lost 0 bases, and 11 bases lay in between. For the CDR3, the DNA is TGTGCCAGCGGTACCGGGACAGCCAAAAACATTCAGTACTTC. Protein: CASGTGTAKNIQYF.

The sample holds a few counts of this clone. This rearrangement joins TRBV14 to TRBJ1-5, with no clear D. Germline assignment: CDR1 SGHDN and CDR2 FVKESK. This CDR3 contains 13 residues. V was shortened by 6 bases and J by 0 bases, with 6 bases between the two germline ends. The CDR3 spells CASSRDSNQPQHF. The CDR3 DNA is TGTGCCAGCAGTCGGGATAGCAATCAGCCCCAGCATTTT. The entire variable domain, with the rest obtained from reference TRBV14 and TRBJ1-5, is as follows: EAGVTQFPSHSVIEKGQTVTLRCDPISGHDNLYWYRRVMGKEIKFLLHFVKESKQDESGMPNNRFLAERTGGTYSTLKVQPAELEDSGVYFCASSRDSNQPQHFGDGTRLSIL.

This clone was found a few times. V is TRBV29-1 and J is TRBJ1-1; the D is unclear. The germline V gene has CDR1 SQVTM and CDR2 ANQGSEA. This CDR3 region has 14 residues. The ends were cut back, 0 bases at V and 4 bases at J, with 12 bases in the middle. CDR3 sequence (DNA): TGCAGCGTTGAAGATATCGGGGTGGGCACTGAAGCTTTCTTT. Protein product: CSVEDIGVGTEAFF.

This clone was recorded a few times. The V call is TRBV25-1, the J call TRBJ1-1; D remains ambiguous. The CDR3 length is 13 residues. The germline V gene has CDR1 MGHDK and CDR2 SYGVNS. The V and J ends lost 3 bases and 1 base respectively, with 6 bases between them. The chain's CDR3 is CASSDAANTEAFF. As DNA, the CDR3 is TGTGCCAGCAGTGATGCGGCGAACACTGAAGCTTTCTTT.

This clone came up a few times. The genes are TRBV28 and TRBJ1-1, with D possibly matching TRBD1 (5 bases). This CDR3 comprises 11 residues. Germline CDR1 reads MDHEN; CDR2 reads SYDVKM. Trimming stripped 8 bases from V and 4 bases from J, with 8 bases between. The CDR3 region is CASGGGTEAFF. The DNA of the CDR3 is TGTGCCAGCGGGGGGGGCACTGAAGCTTTCTTT. Variable domain in full (rest from reference TRBV28 and TRBJ1-1): DVKVTQSSRYLVKRTGEKVFLECVQDMDHENMFWYRQDPGLGLRLIYFSYDVKMKEKGDIPEGYSVSREKKERFSLILESASTNQTSMYLCASGGGTEAFFGQGTRLTVV.

V gene TRBV4-1 combines with J gene TRBJ1-2, with 8 bases that match TRBD1. Germline CDR1 and CDR2: MGHRA and YSYEKL. CDR3 size: 17 residues. V was clipped by 4 bases and J by 5 bases; unmatched bases: 15. The CDR3 nucleotides read TGCGCCAGCAGCCCCGCAGGGGGCTTCTTACTAGGTTATGGCTACACCTTC. This translates into CASSPAGGFLLGYGYTF.

This clone has only a few counts. V gene TRBV18 combines with J gene TRBJ2-7, with a tentative D call TRBD2 (6 bases). The CDR3 extends over 15 amino acids. Germline V gives CDR1 KGHSH, CDR2 LQKENI. The V gene lost 5 bases and the J gene lost 5 bases, with 19 bases spanning the gap. The CDR3 reads CASSSTSGPGDEQYF. DNA for the CDR3: TGTGCCAGCTCATCAACCTCGGGTCCGGGGGACGAGCAGTACTTC.

In this sample, this clone turned up a few times. This rearrangement joins TRBV30 to TRBJ2-7; weak D call: TRBD2 (6 bases). The V end lost 5 bases, the J end lost 4 bases, and 21 bases lay between the germline ends. This CDR3 is built from 15 residues. The germline V gene has CDR1 GTSNPN and CDR2 SVGIG (reference sequence). CDR3 DNA sequence: TGTGCCTGGTGCACCCCTGGCGGGGCCCGATACGAGCAGTACTTC. It encodes CAWCTPGGARYEQYF.

The rearrangement joins TRBV2 to TRBJ2-2; D call uncertain. There are 13 residues in the CDR3. Trimming left V 7 bases short and J 3 bases short, with 9 bases between. Germline-derived CDR1 and CDR2 are SNHLY and FYNNEI. The chain's CDR3 is CASTDGHTGELFF. The CDR3, as DNA: TGTGCCAGCACTGACGGTCACACCGGGGAGCTGTTTTTT.

This clone has a handful of counts. The rearrangement links TRBV10-3 to TRBJ2-5; D might be TRBD2 (5 bases). This CDR3 is built from 14 residues. Germline V CDR1 and CDR2: ENHRY, SYGVKD. V lost 2 bases, J lost 7 bases, and 14 bases lay in between. This CDR3 is CAISEQASIGTQYF. The CDR3 DNA sequence: TGTGCCATCAGTGAGCAGGCTAGCATCGGGACCCAGTACTTC.

This clone was seen only a few times. The sample holds other DNA sequences that translate to the same CDR3. This sequence joins TRBV29-1 and TRBJ2-7; a weak D match, TRBD2 (5 bases). The V gene's germline CDR1 is SQVTM and CDR2 ANQGSEA. Trimming took 3 bases from V and 3 from J, leaving 9 bases between them. This CDR3 is built from 12 residues. This CDR3 is CSVDAGGYEQYF. The CDR3, as DNA: TGCAGCGTTGATGCAGGAGGCTACGAGCAGTACTTC.

The chain recombines TRBV6-4 with TRBJ2-5; TRBD2 aligns across 7 bases. The junction had 13 bases not matched to a gene; V was cut back by 9 bases and J by 3 bases. This CDR3 has 15 residues. Per the germline V gene, CDR1 is MRHNA and CDR2 is SNTAGT. In DNA form, the CDR3 reads TGTGCCAGACCCCTCACAGTGGGGAGGGAAGAGACCCAGTACTTC. Its protein product is CARPLTVGREETQYF.

The chain recombines TRBV27 with TRBJ1-5; D remains unclear. This CDR3 has 15 amino acids. V lost 2 bases, J lost 0 bases, and 8 bases lay in between. From germline, CDR1 is MNHEY and CDR2 SMNVEV (reference sequence). The CDR3 sequence is CASSLSQYSNQPQHF. Here the CDR3 DNA reads TGTGCCAGCAGTTTAAGCCAGTATAGCAATCAGCCCCAGCATTTT.

V usage is TRBV19 and J usage is TRBJ2-1; 8 bases are a match to TRBD2. Germline V gene lookup returns CDR1 LNHDA and CDR2 SQIVND (reference sequence). V was pared by 1 base and J by 6 bases, with 11 bases of the junction left unmatched. The CDR3 consists of 17 residues. The CDR3 DNA is TGTGCCAGTAGTATAGGGCCGCCGGGACTAGTAAGCAATGAGCAGTTCTTC. Its protein is CASSIGPPGLVSNEQFF.

This clone was observed a handful of times. V gene TRBV7-2 combines with J gene TRBJ1-2, with D hard to call. V gave up 4 bases and J gave up 5 bases, with 20 bases separating them. CDR1 is SGHTA, CDR2 FQGNSA, per germline. The CDR3 totals 16 residues. CDR3 DNA sequence: TGTGCCAGCAGCTCCGGGCTGGCTCGAACTGGGTATGGCTACACCTTC. Its translation is CASSSGLARTGYGYTF.

The CDR3 here is CASSRTGTGGMAQHF. The CDR3 bases are TGTGCCAGCAGTCGCACCGGGACAGGGGGCATGGCCCAGCATTTT. This rearrangement joins TRBV9 to TRBJ1-5; TRBD1 agrees at 12 bases. The CDR3 runs 15 residues. The V segment lost 5 bases and the J segment 11 bases; nucleotides outside the gene matches: 11. The germline V gene encodes CDR1 SGDLS and CDR2 YYNGEE.

This chain joins TRBV19 and TRBJ2-1, with a tentative D call TRBD1 (5 bases). Trimming left V 5 bases short and J 6 bases short, with 17 bases between. The CDR3 length is 15 residues. Germline CDR1 is LNHDA and CDR2 is SQIVND (reference sequence). The CDR3 DNA sequence: TGTGCCAGTAGTGGGGCTAGTGCTCCCCCCAATGAGCAGTTCTTC. Its protein is CASSGASAPPNEQFF.

The chain has TRBV10-2 and TRBJ2-3; D possibly corresponds to TRBD1 (6 bases). V shed 8 bases and J shed 4 bases, with 10 bases lying between them. Germline loops: CDR1 WSHSY, CDR2 SAAADI. This CDR3 is 12 amino acids long. In DNA, the CDR3 is TGCGCCAGCCGACAGGTCCCAGATACGCAGTATTTT. It specifies CASRQVPDTQYF.

The rearrangement links TRBV5-4 to TRBJ1-6; weak D call: TRBD1 (6 bases). CDR3 length equals 14 residues. Germline V gene sequence: CDR1 SGHNT, CDR2 YYREEE (reference sequence). The germline V and J ends were trimmed by 9 bases and 7 bases, with 17 bases remaining between them. The CDR3 nucleotides are TGTGCCACCTTTATGACAGGCATGAATTCACCCCTCCACTTT. Protein: CATFMTGMNSPLHF. Supplemented by reference TRBV5-4 and TRBJ1-6, the full variable domain reads ETGVTQSPTHLIKTRGQQVTLRCSSQSGHNTVSWYQQALGQGPQFIFQYYREEENGRGNFPPRFSGLQFPNYSSELNVNALELDDSALYLCATFMTGMNSPLHFGNGTRLTVT.

There are a few counts of this clone. The genes are TRBV7-2 and TRBJ1-5; D uncertain. The CDR3 extends over 13 amino acids. Germline values: CDR1 SGHTA, CDR2 FQGNSA. The V and J ends lost 4 bases and 4 bases respectively, with 8 bases between them. CDR3 coding DNA: TGTGCCAGCAGCTCTCGAATTAATCAGCCCCAGCATTTT. This codes for CASSSRINQPQHF.

The rearrangement joins TRBV19 to TRBJ1-1, with unresolved D. Trimming removed 3 bases at V and 4 bases at J, with 6 bases between. The CDR3 loop spans 12 amino acids. CDR1 LNHDA and CDR2 SQIVND come from the germline V gene (reference sequence). The CDR3 reads CASSMWGTEAFF. CDR3 nucleotides: TGTGCCAGTAGTATGTGGGGCACTGAAGCTTTCTTT.

The rearrangement links TRBV2 to TRBJ1-2, with TRBD1 identical over 8 bases. Trimming at V came to 0 bases and at J to 4 bases, leaving 7 bases not matched to a gene. The CDR3 sequence is 16 residues long. The germline CDR1 and CDR2 sequences are SNHLY and FYNNEI. The CDR3 DNA reads TGTGCCAGCAGTGAAGCCCGGACAGGGCAGAGCTATGGCTACACCTTC. Its translation is CASSEARTGQSYGYTF.

V gene TRBV29-1 combines with J gene TRBJ2-2, with TRBD2 as a possible D gene (5 bases). Trimming cost V 2 bases and J 3 bases, with 13 bases left between them. CDR1 and CDR2 (germline): SQVTM, ANQGSEA. The CDR3 consists of 15 residues. The CDR3 region is CSVEFSGTDTGELFF. As DNA, the CDR3 is TGCAGCGTTGAATTCTCGGGAACAGACACCGGGGAGCTGTTTTTT.

This CDR3 is CASSYSTFSNQPQHF. DNA of the CDR3: TGTGCCAGCAGTTACTCGACATTTAGCAATCAGCCCCAGCATTTT. The V call is TRBV6-5, the J call TRBJ1-5; D is ambiguous. The CDR3 contains 15 residues. Trimming removed 0 bases at V and 0 bases at J, with 6 bases between. Germline V gene sequence: CDR1 MNHEY, CDR2 SVGAGI.